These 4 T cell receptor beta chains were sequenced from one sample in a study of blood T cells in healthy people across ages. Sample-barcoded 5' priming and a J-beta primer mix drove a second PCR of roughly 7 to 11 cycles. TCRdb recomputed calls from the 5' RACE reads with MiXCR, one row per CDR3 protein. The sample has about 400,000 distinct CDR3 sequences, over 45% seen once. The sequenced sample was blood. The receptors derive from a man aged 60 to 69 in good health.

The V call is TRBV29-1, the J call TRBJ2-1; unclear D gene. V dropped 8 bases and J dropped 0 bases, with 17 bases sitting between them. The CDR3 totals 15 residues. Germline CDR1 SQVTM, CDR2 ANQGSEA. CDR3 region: CSFSRRVGSYNEQFF. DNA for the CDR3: TGCAGCTTCTCTCGTCGGGTAGGCTCCTACAATGAGCAGTTCTTC.

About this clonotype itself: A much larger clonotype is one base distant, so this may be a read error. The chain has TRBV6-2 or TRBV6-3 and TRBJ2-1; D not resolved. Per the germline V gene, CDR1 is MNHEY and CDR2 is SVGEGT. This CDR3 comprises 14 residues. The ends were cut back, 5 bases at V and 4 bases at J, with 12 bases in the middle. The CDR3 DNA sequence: TGTGCCAGCAGTGATCTAACCACTTACAATGAGCAGTTCTTC. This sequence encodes CASSDLTTYNEQFF.

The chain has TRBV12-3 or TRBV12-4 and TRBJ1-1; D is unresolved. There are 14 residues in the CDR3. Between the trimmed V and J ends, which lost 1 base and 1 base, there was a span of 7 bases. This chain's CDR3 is CASSLGSGNTEAFF. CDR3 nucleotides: TGTGCCAGCAGTTTAGGGTCCGGGAACACTGAAGCTTTCTTT.

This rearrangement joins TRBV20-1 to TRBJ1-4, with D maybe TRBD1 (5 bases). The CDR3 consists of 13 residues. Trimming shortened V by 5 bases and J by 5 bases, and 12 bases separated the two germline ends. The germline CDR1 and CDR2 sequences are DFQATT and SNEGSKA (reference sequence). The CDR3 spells CSAWVQANEKLFF. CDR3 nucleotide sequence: TGCAGTGCTTGGGTACAGGCAAATGAAAAACTGTTTTTT.